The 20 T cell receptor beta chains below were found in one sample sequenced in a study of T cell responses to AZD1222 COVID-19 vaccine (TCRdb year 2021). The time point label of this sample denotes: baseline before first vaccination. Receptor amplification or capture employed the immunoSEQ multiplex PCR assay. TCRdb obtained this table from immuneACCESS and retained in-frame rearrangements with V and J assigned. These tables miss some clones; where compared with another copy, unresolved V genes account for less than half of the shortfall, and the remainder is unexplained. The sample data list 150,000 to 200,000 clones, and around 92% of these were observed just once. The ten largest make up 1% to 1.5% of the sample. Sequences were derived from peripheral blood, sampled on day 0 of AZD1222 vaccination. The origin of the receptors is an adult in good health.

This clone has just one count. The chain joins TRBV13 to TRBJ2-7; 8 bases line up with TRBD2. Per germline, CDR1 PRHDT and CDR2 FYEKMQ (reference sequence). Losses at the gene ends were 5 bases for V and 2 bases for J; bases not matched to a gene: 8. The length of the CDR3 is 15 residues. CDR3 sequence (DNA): TGTGCCAGCAGCGCCCTGGCGGGGGGCACCTACGAGCAGTACTTC. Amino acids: CASSALAGGTYEQYF.

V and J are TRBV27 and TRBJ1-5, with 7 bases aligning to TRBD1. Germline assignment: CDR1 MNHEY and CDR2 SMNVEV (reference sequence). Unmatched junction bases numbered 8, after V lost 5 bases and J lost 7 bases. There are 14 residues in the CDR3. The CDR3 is CASSLRDRLQPQHF. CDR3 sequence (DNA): TGTGCCAGCAGTCTCCGGGACAGATTACAGCCCCAGCATTTT.

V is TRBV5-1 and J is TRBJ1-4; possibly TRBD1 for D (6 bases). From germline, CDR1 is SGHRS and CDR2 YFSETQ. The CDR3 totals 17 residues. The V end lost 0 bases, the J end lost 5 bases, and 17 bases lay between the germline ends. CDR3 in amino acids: CASSLEGYRVGNEKLFF. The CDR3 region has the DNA TGCGCCAGCAGCTTGGAGGGGTACAGGGTCGGAAATGAAAAACTGTTTTTT.

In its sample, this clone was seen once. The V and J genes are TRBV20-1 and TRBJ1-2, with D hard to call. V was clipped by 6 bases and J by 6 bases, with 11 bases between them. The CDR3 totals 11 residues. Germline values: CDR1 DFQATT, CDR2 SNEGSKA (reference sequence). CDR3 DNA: TGCAGTGCCTCTCTCGACCATGGCTACACCTTC. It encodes CSASLDHGYTF.

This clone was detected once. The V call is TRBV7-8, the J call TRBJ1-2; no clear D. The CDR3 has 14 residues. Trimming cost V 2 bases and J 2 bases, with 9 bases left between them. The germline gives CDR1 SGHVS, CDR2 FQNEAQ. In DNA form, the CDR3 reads TGTGCCAGCAGCTTACAAGCACAGAACTATGGCTACACCTTC. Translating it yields CASSLQAQNYGYTF.

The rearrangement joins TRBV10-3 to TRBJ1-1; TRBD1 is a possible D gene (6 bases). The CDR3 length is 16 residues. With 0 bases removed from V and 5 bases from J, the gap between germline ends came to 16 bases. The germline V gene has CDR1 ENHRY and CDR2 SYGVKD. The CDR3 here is CAISESRQGRGTEAFF. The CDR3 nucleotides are TGTGCCATCAGTGAGTCGAGGCAGGGGAGAGGAACTGAAGCTTTCTTT.

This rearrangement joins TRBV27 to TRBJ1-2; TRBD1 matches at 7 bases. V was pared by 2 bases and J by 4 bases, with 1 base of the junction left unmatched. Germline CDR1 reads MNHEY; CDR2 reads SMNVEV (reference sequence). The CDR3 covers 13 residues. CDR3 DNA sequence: TGTGCCAGCAGTTTAGACAGGGCCTATGGCTACACCTTC. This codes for CASSLDRAYGYTF.

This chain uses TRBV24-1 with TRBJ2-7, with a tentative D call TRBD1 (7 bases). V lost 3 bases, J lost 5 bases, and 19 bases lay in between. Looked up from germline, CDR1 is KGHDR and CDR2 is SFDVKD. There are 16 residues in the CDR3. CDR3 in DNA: TGTGCCACCAGTGATATCAGTGCCAGGGGGGTTAACGAGCAGTACTTC. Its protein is CATSDISARGVNEQYF.

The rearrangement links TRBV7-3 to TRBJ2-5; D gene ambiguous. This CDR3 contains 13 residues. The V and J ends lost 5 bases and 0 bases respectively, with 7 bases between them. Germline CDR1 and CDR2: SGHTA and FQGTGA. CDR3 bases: TGTGCCAGCAGCCCAACGAACCAAGAGACCCAGTACTTC. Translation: CASSPTNQETQYF.

CDR3 sequence: CASSLGAAGNTIYF. As DNA, the CDR3 is TGTGCCAGCAGCTTAGGGGCAGCTGGAAACACCATATATTTT. The gene calls are TRBV11-2 and TRBJ1-3; D uncertain. The CDR3 runs 14 residues. The germline gives CDR1 SGHAT, CDR2 FQNNGV. V was clipped by 1 base and J by 2 bases, with 6 bases between them.

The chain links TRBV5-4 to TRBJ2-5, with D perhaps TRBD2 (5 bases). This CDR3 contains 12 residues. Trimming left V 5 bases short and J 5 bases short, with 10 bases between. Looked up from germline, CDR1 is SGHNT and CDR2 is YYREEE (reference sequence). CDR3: CASRRDLETQYF. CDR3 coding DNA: TGTGCCAGCAGACGGGATTTGGAGACCCAGTACTTC.

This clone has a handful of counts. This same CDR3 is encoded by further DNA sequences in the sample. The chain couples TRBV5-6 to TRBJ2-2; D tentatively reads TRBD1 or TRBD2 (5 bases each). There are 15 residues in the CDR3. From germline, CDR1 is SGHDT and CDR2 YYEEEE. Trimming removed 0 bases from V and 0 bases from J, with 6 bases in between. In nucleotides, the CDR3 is TGTGCCAGCAGCTTGGGGGGGACGAACACCGGGGAGCTGTTTTTT. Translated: CASSLGGTNTGELFF.

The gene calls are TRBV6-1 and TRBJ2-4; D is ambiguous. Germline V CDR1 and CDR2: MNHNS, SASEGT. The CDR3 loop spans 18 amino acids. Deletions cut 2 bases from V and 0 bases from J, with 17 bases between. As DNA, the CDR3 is TGTGCCAGCAGTGAACTTTCGCCGGGCCAAATAGCCAAAAACATTCAGTACTTC. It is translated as CASSELSPGQIAKNIQYF.

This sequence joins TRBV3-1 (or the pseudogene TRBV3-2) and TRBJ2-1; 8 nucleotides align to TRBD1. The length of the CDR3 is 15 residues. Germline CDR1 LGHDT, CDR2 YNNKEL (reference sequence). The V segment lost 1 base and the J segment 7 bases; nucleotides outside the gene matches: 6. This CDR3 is CASSQAGGVWNEQFF. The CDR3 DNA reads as TGTGCCAGCAGCCAAGCAGGGGGCGTTTGGAATGAGCAGTTCTTC.

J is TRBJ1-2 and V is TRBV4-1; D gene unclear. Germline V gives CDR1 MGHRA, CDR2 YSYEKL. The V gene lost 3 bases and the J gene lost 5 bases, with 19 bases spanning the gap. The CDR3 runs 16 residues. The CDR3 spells CASSQTEIGRRYGYTF. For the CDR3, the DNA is TGCGCCAGCAGCCAGACTGAAATCGGGAGGCGATATGGCTACACCTTC.

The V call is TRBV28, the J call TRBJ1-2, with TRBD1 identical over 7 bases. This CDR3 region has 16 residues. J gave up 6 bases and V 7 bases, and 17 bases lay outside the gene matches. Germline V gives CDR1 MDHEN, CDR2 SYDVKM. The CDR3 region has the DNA TGTGCCAGCACCTTGCAGGGGGGGAGATGGGGTGATGGCTACACCTTC. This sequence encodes CASTLQGGRWGDGYTF.

In DNA, the CDR3 is TGTGCTAGTGGTTTGGTACGAGGTGTGAGGGGGGGAATGAACACTGAAGCTTTCTTT. This encodes CASGLVRGVRGGMNTEAFF. The chain recombines TRBV12-5 with TRBJ1-1; tentatively, D is TRBD1 (6 bases). V dropped 0 bases and J dropped 0 bases, with 20 bases sitting between them. Looked up from germline, CDR1 is LGHNT and CDR2 is FRNRAP. This CDR3 is built from 19 residues. The full variable domain, rest sourced from reference TRBV12-5 and TRBJ1-1, is DARVTQTPRHKVTEMGQEVTMRCQPILGHNTVFWYRQTMMQGLELLAYFRNRAPLDDSGMPKDRFSAEMPDATLATLKIQPSEPRDSAVYFCASGLVRGVRGGMNTEAFFGQGTRLTVV.

The CDR3 sequence is CASSPPGQLTEAFF. DNA for the CDR3: TGTGCCAGCAGTCCGCCGGGACAGCTCACTGAAGCTTTCTTT. This chain joins TRBV27 and TRBJ1-1; 7 bases match TRBD1. Germline V gives CDR1 MNHEY, CDR2 SMNVEV (reference sequence). CDR3 size: 14 residues. The J segment lost 4 bases and the V segment lost 5 bases, leaving 7 bases of the junction unmatched.

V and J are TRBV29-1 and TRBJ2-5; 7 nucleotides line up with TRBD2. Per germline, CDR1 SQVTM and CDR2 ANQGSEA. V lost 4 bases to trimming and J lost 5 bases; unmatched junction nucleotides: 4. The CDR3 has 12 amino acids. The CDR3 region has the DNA TGCAGCGTTGGGGAGGGACGGGAGACCCAGTACTTC. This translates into CSVGEGRETQYF.

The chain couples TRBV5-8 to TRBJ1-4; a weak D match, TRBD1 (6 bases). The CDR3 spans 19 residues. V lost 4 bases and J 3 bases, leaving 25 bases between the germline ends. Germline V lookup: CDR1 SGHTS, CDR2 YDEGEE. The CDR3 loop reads CASSPGVGGPYTSNEKLFF. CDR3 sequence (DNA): TGTGCCAGCAGCCCCGGGGTTGGGGGCCCGTACACTTCTAATGAAAAACTGTTTTTT. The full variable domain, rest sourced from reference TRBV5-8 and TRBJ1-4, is EAGVTQSPTHLIKTRGQQATLRCSPISGHTSVYWYQQALGLGLQFLLWYDEGEERNRGNFPPRFSGRQFPNYSSELNVNALELEDSALYLCASSPGVGGPYTSNEKLFFGSGTQLSVL.